A single sample is the source of the 5 T cell receptor beta chains below, sequenced in a study of blood T cells in healthy people across ages. With a J-beta primer mix and a sample-barcoded 5' primer, a second PCR ran 7 to 11 cycles. TCRdb itself ran the 5' RACE reads through MiXCR, one entry per CDR3 protein. Seen here are nearly 800,000 distinct CDR3 sequences, roughly 25% observed once, and the top ten hold under 4.5%. In addition, the sample was reused for a study of T cells of mothers and their children.

The sequenced material came from blood. The receptors here all came from a boy younger than 18 in good health.

V and J are TRBV6-5 and TRBJ1-2, with D unresolved. This CDR3 contains 13 residues. Germline V CDR1 and CDR2: MNHEY, SVGAGI. Trimming shortened V by 2 bases and J by 3 bases, and 7 bases separated the two germline ends. CDR3 residues: CASSYASDYGYTF. CDR3 sequence (DNA): TGTGCCAGCAGTTACGCGTCAGACTATGGCTACACCTTC.

The chain has TRBV7-3 and TRBJ2-1, with a weak D call TRBD2 (6 bases). This CDR3 has 15 amino acids. The germline V and J ends were trimmed by 4 bases and 2 bases, with 12 bases remaining between them. Germline V gene sequence: CDR1 SGHTA, CDR2 FQGTGA. CDR3 amino acids: CASSYWDSPYNEQFF. CDR3 DNA sequence: TGTGCCAGCAGCTACTGGGACTCCCCCTACAATGAGCAGTTCTTC.

The sample holds a few counts of this clonotype. The V and J genes are TRBV10-2 and TRBJ2-7, with D hard to call. The CDR3 totals 14 residues. The germline V and J ends were trimmed by 1 base and 2 bases, with 9 bases remaining between them. Germline V CDR1 and CDR2: WSHSY, SAAADI. The CDR3 DNA sequence: TGCGCCAGCAGTGAGTGGGTCAGTCCCTACGAGCAGTACTTC. Protein product: CASSEWVSPYEQYF.

The chain carries TRBV13 and TRBJ1-2; D might be TRBD1 (6 bases). With 6 bases removed from V and 1 base from J, the gap between germline ends came to 12 bases. Germline CDR1 is PRHDT and CDR2 is FYEKMQ (reference sequence). CDR3 size: 14 residues. CDR3 nucleotide sequence: TGTGCCAGCAGATGGACAGAGCGTAACTATGGCTACACCTTC. It encodes CASRWTERNYGYTF.

This clonotype was seen more than once but under ten times. This chain links TRBV7-2 with TRBJ1-5; D uncertain. The V end was cut by 0 bases, the J end by 0 bases, with 9 bases between. The germline gives CDR1 SGHTA, CDR2 FQGNSA. This CDR3 has 16 amino acids. CDR3 region: CASSLAYILSNQPQHF. The CDR3 bases are TGTGCCAGCAGCTTAGCGTATATCCTTAGCAATCAGCCCCAGCATTTT.